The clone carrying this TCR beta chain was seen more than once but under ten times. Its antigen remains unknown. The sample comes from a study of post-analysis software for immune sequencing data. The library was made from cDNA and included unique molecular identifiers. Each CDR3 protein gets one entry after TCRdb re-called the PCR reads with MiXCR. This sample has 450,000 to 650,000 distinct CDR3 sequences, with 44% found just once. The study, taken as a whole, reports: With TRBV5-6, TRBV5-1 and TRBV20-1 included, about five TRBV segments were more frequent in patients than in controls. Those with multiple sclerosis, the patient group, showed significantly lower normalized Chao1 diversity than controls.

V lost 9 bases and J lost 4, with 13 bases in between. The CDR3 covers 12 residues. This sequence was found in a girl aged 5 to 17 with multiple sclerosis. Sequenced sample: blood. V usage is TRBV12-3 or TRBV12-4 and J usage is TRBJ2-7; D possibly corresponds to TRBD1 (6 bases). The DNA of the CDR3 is TGTGCCAGGAGGGGGAGATGGTACGAGCAGTACTTC. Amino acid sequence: CARRGRWYEQYF.